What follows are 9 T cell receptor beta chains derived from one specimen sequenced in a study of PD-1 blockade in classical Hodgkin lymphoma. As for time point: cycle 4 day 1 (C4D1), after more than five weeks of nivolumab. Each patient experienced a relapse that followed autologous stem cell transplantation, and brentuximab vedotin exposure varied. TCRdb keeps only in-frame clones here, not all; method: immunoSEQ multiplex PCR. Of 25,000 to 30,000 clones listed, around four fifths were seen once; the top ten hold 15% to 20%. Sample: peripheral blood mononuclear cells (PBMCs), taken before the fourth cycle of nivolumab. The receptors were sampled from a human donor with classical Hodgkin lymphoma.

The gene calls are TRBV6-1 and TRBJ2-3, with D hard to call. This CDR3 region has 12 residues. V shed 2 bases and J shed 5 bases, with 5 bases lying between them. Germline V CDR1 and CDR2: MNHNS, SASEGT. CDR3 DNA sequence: TGTGCCAGCAGTGAATCGGGAGATACGCAGTATTTT. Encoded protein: CASSESGDTQYF.

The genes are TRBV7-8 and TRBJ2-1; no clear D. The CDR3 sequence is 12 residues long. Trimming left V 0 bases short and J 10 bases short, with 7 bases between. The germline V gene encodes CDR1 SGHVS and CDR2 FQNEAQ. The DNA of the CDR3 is TGTGCCAGCAGCTTAGCGTTCCGAGAGCAGTTCTTC. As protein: CASSLAFREQFF.

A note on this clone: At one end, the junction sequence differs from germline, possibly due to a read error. As DNA, the CDR3 is TGTGCCAGCAGCTTAGAAGCGGGAGGGCCCTCGAGCTTC. Encoded protein: CASSLEAGGPSSF. The rearrangement uses TRBV7-6 and TRBJ2-4, with TRBD2 identical over 10 bases. The CDR3 is 13 amino acids. Germline V gives CDR1 SGHVS, CDR2 FNYEAQ.

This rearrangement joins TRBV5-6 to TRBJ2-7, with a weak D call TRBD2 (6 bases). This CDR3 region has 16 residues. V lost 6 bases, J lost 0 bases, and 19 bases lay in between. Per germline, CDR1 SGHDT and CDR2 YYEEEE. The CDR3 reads CASTGWGDQSSYEQYF. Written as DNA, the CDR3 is TGTGCCAGCACCGGATGGGGGGACCAGAGCTCCTACGAGCAGTACTTC.

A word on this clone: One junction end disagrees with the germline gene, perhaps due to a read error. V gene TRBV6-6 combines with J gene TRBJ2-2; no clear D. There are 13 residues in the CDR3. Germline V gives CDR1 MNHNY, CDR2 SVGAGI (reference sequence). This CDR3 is CASRGTKTGELFF. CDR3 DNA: TGTGCCAGCAGGGGAACGAAGACCGGGGAGCTGTTTTTT.

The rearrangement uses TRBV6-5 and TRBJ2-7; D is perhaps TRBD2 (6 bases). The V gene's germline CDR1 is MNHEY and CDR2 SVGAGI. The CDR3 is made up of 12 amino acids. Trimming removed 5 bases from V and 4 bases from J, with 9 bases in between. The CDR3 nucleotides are TGTGCCAGCAGTCCACTAGCTTACGAGCAGTACTTC. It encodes CASSPLAYEQYF.

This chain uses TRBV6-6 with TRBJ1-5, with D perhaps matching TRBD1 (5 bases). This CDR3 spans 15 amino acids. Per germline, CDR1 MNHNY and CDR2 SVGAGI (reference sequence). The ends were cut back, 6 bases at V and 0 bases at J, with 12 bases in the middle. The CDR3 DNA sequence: TGTGCCAGCAGCTTCACAGGAGATAGCAATCAGCCCCAGCATTTT. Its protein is CASSFTGDSNQPQHF.

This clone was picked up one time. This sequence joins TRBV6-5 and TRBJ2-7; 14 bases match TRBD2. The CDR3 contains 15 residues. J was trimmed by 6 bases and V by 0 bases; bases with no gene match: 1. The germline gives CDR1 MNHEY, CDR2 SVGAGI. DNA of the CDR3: TGTGCCAGCAGTTACTCGGGACTAGCGGGAGTCGAGCAGTACTTC. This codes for CASSYSGLAGVEQYF.

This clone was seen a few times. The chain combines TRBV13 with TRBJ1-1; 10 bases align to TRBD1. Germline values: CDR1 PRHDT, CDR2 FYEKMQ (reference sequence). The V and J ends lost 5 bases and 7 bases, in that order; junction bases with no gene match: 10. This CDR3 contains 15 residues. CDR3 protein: CASSPTIGTGDEAFF. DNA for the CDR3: TGTGCCAGCAGCCCGACAATCGGGACAGGGGATGAAGCTTTCTTT. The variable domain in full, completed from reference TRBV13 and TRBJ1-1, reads AAGVIQSPRHLIKEKRETATLKCYPIPRHDTVYWYQQGPGQDPQFLISFYEKMQSDKGSIPDRFSAQQFSDYHSELNMSSLELGDSALYFCASSPTIGTGDEAFFGQGTRLTVV.